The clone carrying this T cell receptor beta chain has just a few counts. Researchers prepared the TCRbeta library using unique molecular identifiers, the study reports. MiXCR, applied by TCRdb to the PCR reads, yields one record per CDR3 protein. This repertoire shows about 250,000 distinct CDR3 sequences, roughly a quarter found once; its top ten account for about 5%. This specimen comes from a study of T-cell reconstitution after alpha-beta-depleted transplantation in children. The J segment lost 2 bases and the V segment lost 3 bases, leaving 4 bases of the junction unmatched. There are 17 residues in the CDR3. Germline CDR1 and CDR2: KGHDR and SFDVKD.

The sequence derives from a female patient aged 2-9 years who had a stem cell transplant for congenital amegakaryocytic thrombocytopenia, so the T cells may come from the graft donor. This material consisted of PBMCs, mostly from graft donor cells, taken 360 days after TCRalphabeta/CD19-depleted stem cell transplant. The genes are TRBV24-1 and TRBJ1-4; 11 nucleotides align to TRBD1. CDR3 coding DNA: TGTGCCACCAGTGATGGGACAGGGGGATGGACTAATGAAAAACTGTTTTTT. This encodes CATSDGTGGWTNEKLFF.